Shown below are 26 T cell receptor beta chains from a single sample sequenced in a study of molecular identifiers for immune sequencing clone quantification. One entry per CDR3 protein, called by TCRdb with MiXCR from the PCR reads. The sample records more than 450,000 distinct CDR3 sequences, about 26% being singletons. The specimen sequenced was naive CD8+ T cells from blood, with Jurkat cell RNA spiked in. Subset specified: FACS-sorted CD8+CD4-CCR7+CD45RA+ naive T cells. The receptor set was obtained from a human donor in good health. Some libraries in this study had Jurkat cell RNA spiked in.

This rearrangement joins TRBV6-5 to TRBJ2-7; no clear D gene. The CDR3 spans 14 residues. The germline CDR1 and CDR2 sequences are MNHEY and SVGAGI. V was pared by 5 bases and J by 0 bases, with 11 bases between. CDR3 DNA sequence: TGTGCCAGCAGTGCGCAAGTGAGCTCCTACGAGCAGTACTTC. Its protein product is CASSAQVSSYEQYF.

This clonotype was seen only a few times. This chain uses TRBV5-8 with TRBJ2-2; no clear D gene. Germline V gene sequence: CDR1 SGHTS, CDR2 YDEGEE. Between the trimmed V and J ends, which lost 0 bases and 1 base, there was a span of 7 bases. This CDR3 region has 15 residues. The CDR3 DNA is TGTGCCAGCAGCTTGGAGAACCGGAACACCGGGGAGCTGTTTTTT. The encoded protein is CASSLENRNTGELFF.

As regards this clonotype: Since no conserved phenylalanine or tryptophan closes the CDR3, a read error is the likely cause. The CDR3 nucleotides read TGTGCCAGCAGGGGAATGAACACTGAAGCTTTCTTA. Translated: CASRGMNTEAFL. J is TRBJ1-1 and V is TRBV9, with D unresolved. The CDR3 covers 12 residues. From germline, CDR1 is SGDLS and CDR2 YYNGEE. V lost 5 bases, J lost 0 bases, and 5 bases lay in between.

This clonotype has a count of ten or more. V and J are TRBV7-9 and TRBJ2-3, with a tentative D call TRBD2 (6 bases). The germline CDR1 and CDR2 sequences are SEHNR and FQNEAQ (reference sequence). V was trimmed by 3 bases and J by 2 bases, leaving 15 bases between them. This CDR3 contains 16 residues. The CDR3 here is CASSLRLAGNTDTQYF. The CDR3 region has the DNA TGTGCCAGCAGCTTGAGGCTTGCGGGAAACACAGATACGCAGTATTTT.

There are many counts of this clonotype. The chain combines TRBV5-1 with TRBJ2-5; D gene unclear. Germline assignment: CDR1 SGHRS and CDR2 YFSETQ. The CDR3 has 14 residues. The ends were cut back, 2 bases at V and 2 bases at J, with 10 bases in the middle. CDR3 sequence: CASSFRTKQETQYF. The CDR3 coding sequence is TGCGCCAGCAGCTTCCGGACCAAGCAAGAGACCCAGTACTTC.

Details on this clonotype: A much bigger clone sits one base away, suggesting this may be a read error. The rearrangement links TRBV4-3 to TRBJ1-2; TRBD1 matches at 7 bases. The CDR3 runs to 15 residues. Germline CDR1 reads LGHNA; CDR2 reads YSLEER. The CDR3 bases are TGCGCCAGCAGCCAAGATGGAGGAGGGGGCTATGGCAACACCTTC. Translation gives CASSQDGGGGYGNTF.

The V and J genes are TRBV5-4 and TRBJ1-1, with 7 bases that match TRBD1. Germline CDR1 and CDR2: SGHNT and YYREEE (reference sequence). The CDR3 consists of 15 residues. The V segment lost 0 bases and the J segment 7 bases; nucleotides outside the gene matches: 9. CDR3 bases: TGTGCCAGCAGCTTGGGGGACAGTGAGTTTGGTGAAGCTTTCTTT. Translated: CASSLGDSEFGEAFF. The full variable domain, in which reference TRBV5-4 and TRBJ1-1 provide the parts outside the CDR3, is ETGVTQSPTHLIKTRGQQVTLRCSSQSGHNTVSWYQQALGQGPQFIFQYYREEENGRGNFPPRFSGLQFPNYSSELNVNALELDDSALYLCASSLGDSEFGEAFFGQGTRLTVV.

Only a few counts were recorded for this clonotype. This rearrangement joins TRBV4-3 to TRBJ2-5; D call uncertain. The germline CDR1 and CDR2 sequences are LGHNA and YSLEER. The CDR3 is made up of 15 amino acids. The V end was cut by 0 bases, the J end by 2 bases, with 10 bases between. In nucleotides, the CDR3 is TGCGCCAGCAGCCAAGAGTACGAACTTCAAGAGACCCAGTACTTC. Protein: CASSQEYELQETQYF.

V usage is TRBV4-3 and J usage is TRBJ2-7; perhaps D is TRBD1 or TRBD2 (5 bases each). CDR1 LGHNA and CDR2 YSLEER come from the germline V gene. Deletions cut 3 bases from V and 1 base from J, with 13 bases between. This CDR3 spans 15 amino acids. The DNA of the CDR3 is TGCGCCAGCAGCCACGAAAGGGACCTATCCTACGAGCAGTACTTC. This encodes CASSHERDLSYEQYF.

Regarding this clonotype: One end of the junction does not line up with germline, which may come from a read error. V gene TRBV4-1 combines with J gene TRBJ1-2; D not resolved. The CDR3 is made up of 14 amino acids. Germline CDR1 is MGHRA and CDR2 is YSYEKL. The CDR3 coding sequence is TGCGCCAGCAGCGAAGATCAGAAAAACTATGGCTACACCTTC. As protein: CASSEDQKNYGYTF.

This clonotype has more than one count but fewer than ten. The gene calls are TRBV29-1 and TRBJ2-1; 9 nucleotides match TRBD2. Germline values: CDR1 SQVTM, CDR2 ANQGSEA. The ends lost 7 bases at V and 7 bases at J; junction bases unmatched: 11. This CDR3 has 14 amino acids. CDR3 DNA: TGCAGCGCCGAAAAGGGGACTAGCAGAAATGAGCAGTTCTTC. It specifies CSAEKGTSRNEQFF.

With respect to this clonotype: This clone may be a read error of a much larger clone one base away. The chain joins TRBV7-6 to TRBJ2-2; 7 nucleotides match TRBD2. CDR1 and CDR2 (germline): SGHVS, FNYEAQ. The CDR3 is 15 amino acids. CDR3 amino acids: CVSSSGTTRTGELFF. CDR3 DNA sequence: TGTGTCAGCAGCTCCGGGACTACACGAACCGGGGAGCTGTTTTTT.

This clonotype came up a few times. V gene TRBV20-1 combines with J gene TRBJ2-3; 8 positions agree with TRBD2. J was trimmed by 2 bases and V by 0 bases; bases with no gene match: 7. The germline V gene has CDR1 DFQATT and CDR2 SNEGSKA (reference sequence). The CDR3 loop spans 16 amino acids. CDR3 nucleotides: TGCAGTGCTAGAGATGTTAGCGGGACGGTCACAGATACGCAGTATTTT. Amino acid sequence: CSARDVSGTVTDTQYF.

This clonotype was detected many times. The gene calls are TRBV5-6 and TRBJ1-1; TRBD1 matches at 7 bases. CDR3 size: 12 residues. The V gene's germline CDR1 is SGHDT and CDR2 YYEEEE. Trimming removed 0 bases from V and 9 bases from J; junction bases left unmatched: 2. In DNA, the CDR3 is TGTGCCAGCAGCTTGGGGACAGGAAAAGCTTTCTTT. It codes for CASSLGTGKAFF.

A few counts support this clonotype. V is TRBV25-1 and J is TRBJ2-2; no clear D gene. V was cut by 3 bases and J by 6 bases, with 8 bases left in between. Per the germline V gene, CDR1 is MGHDK and CDR2 is SYGVNS. The CDR3 covers 13 residues. CDR3 amino acids: CASSETSSGELFF. The CDR3 DNA reads as TGTGCCAGCAGTGAGACCTCTTCCGGGGAGCTGTTTTTT.

The genes are TRBV27 and TRBJ2-5, with 9 bases identical to TRBD1. Losses at the gene ends were 1 base for V and 3 bases for J; bases not matched to a gene: 3. This CDR3 is built from 15 residues. Germline V lookup: CDR1 MNHEY, CDR2 SMNVEV (reference sequence). CDR3 loop: CASSLYWTGEETQYF. Written as DNA, the CDR3 is TGTGCCAGCAGTTTATATTGGACAGGGGAAGAGACCCAGTACTTC.

This clonotype was picked up many times. V is TRBV10-3 and J is TRBJ2-3, with no clear D. This CDR3 contains 13 residues. Trimming stripped 3 bases from V and 2 bases from J, with 6 bases between. Germline CDR1 and CDR2: ENHRY and SYGVKD. CDR3 residues: CAISEYTTDTQYF. CDR3 nucleotides: TGTGCCATCAGTGAATACACCACAGATACGCAGTATTTT.

This clonotype was found many times. Here the CDR3 DNA reads TGCAGCGTTGAAGATCAGGGGGACAGGCTGTCGGGGGAGCTGTTTTTT. Its protein is CSVEDQGDRLSGELFF. The chain employs TRBV29-1 and TRBJ2-2, with 8 bases aligning to TRBD1. Germline-derived CDR1 and CDR2 are SQVTM and ANQGSEA. The CDR3 is made up of 16 amino acids. V shed 0 bases and J 8 bases; nucleotides not matched to a gene: 11.

In its sample, this clonotype was seen many times. The chain recombines TRBV5-6 with TRBJ2-7; 9 positions agree with TRBD2. Germline V lookup: CDR1 SGHDT, CDR2 YYEEEE. This CDR3 contains 15 residues. J gave up 2 bases and V 4 bases, and 7 bases lay outside the gene matches. CDR3: CASSPGLAGTYEQYF. For the CDR3, the DNA is TGTGCCAGCAGCCCGGGGCTAGCGGGGACCTACGAGCAGTACTTC.

Comment on this clonotype: Possible read error: a much larger clone is one base away. The gene calls are TRBV19 and TRBJ2-6; no definite D call. The CDR3 runs to 19 residues. Germline V gene lookup returns CDR1 LNHDA and CDR2 SQIVND (reference sequence). With 7 bases removed from V and 0 bases from J, the gap between germline ends came to 22 bases. CDR3 coding DNA: TGTGCCAGTAATCAAGGACCGACGTCGCTTTTCTCTGGGGCCAACGTCCTGACTTTC. Translated, it gives CASNQGPTSLFSGANVLTF.

As regards this clonotype: The junction departs from germline at one end; a sequencing error may be responsible. This chain links TRBV6-1 with TRBJ2-7; no firm D call. The CDR3 extends over 14 amino acids. From germline, CDR1 is MNHNS and CDR2 SASEGT. CDR3 DNA sequence: TGTGCCTGCAGTGAAGATATAGGGCTCTACGAGCAGTACTTC. Protein sequence: CACSEDIGLYEQYF.

The sample holds a few counts of this clonotype. CDR3 in amino acids: CASSPSRGEGNVYGYTF. The DNA of the CDR3 is TGTGCCAGCAGCCCAAGCCGAGGGGAGGGGAACGTCTATGGCTACACCTTC. This chain links TRBV3-1 with TRBJ1-2; a possible D gene is TRBD1 (5 bases). The CDR3 runs to 17 residues. Germline values: CDR1 LGHDT, CDR2 YNNKEL (reference sequence). Trimming took off 4 bases at V and 4 bases at J, with 22 bases between the two ends.

CDR3 sequence reads: CATARGEPEREPTSSYEQYF. The CDR3 DNA is TGTGCCACCGCACGGGGGGAGCCGGAGCGGGAGCCCACTAGCTCCTACGAGCAGTACTTC. V and J are TRBV15 and TRBJ2-7, with TRBD2 matching 8 bases. CDR1 is LNHNV, CDR2 YYDKDF, per germline (reference sequence). The CDR3 extends over 20 amino acids. V was pared by 8 bases and J by 0 bases, with 24 bases of the junction left unmatched.

This chain joins TRBV7-6 and TRBJ2-5; D could derive from TRBD1 or TRBD2 (5 bases each). The CDR3 loop spans 16 amino acids. CDR1 is SGHVS and CDR2 is FNYEAQ in the germline V gene. V was shortened by 4 bases and J by 1 base, with 16 bases between the two germline ends. This chain's CDR3 is CASSWTGHLSQETQYF. The CDR3 coding sequence is TGTGCCAGCAGCTGGACTGGACACCTGAGCCAAGAGACCCAGTACTTC.

This clonotype was recorded once. Its ends do not fully match the called genes, so a read error is possible. This chain connects TRBV19 to TRBJ1-1; D unclear. The CDR3 totals 13 residues. Germline values: CDR1 LNHDA, CDR2 SQIVND (reference sequence). The CDR3 bases are TGTGCCAGTACCACCTTCGGGAACACTAAAGCTTTCTTT. It encodes CASTTFGNTKAFF.

This clonotype was seen only a few times. The J gene is TRBJ2-7, the V gene TRBV10-3; TRBD1 matches at 8 bases. The CDR3 totals 15 residues. Germline CDR1 and CDR2: ENHRY and SYGVKD. Trimming at V came to 2 bases and at J to 3 bases, leaving 6 bases not matched to a gene. CDR3 amino acids: CAISEPGTGHYEQYF. Here the CDR3 DNA reads TGTGCCATCAGTGAGCCCGGGACAGGACACTACGAGCAGTACTTC.